The 23 T cell receptor beta chains below come from one sample, sequenced in a study of identical twins. Using its own MiXCR run on the 5' RACE reads, TCRdb lists one record per CDR3 protein. This sample has approximately 220,000 distinct CDR3 sequences, with around 8.1% found just once. The sample also formed part of further work on yellow fever vaccine responses in identical twins.

The sample comprised memory (CD45RO+) T cells sorted from blood. The receptors shown here come from a young woman in good health.

The CDR3 reads CASSPTGKGMNTEAFF. The CDR3 coding sequence is TGTGCCAGCAGCCCCACAGGCAAGGGCATGAACACTGAAGCTTTCTTT. This rearrangement joins TRBV11-3 to TRBJ1-1, with D possibly matching TRBD1 (5 bases). CDR1 is SGHNT, CDR2 YENEEA, per germline. The V gene lost 5 bases and the J gene lost 0 bases, with 16 bases spanning the gap. The length of the CDR3 is 16 residues.

In its sample, this clonotype was seen a few times. The chain links TRBV4-2 to TRBJ2-1; TRBD2 aligns across 8 bases. CDR3 size: 16 residues. Germline V gives CDR1 LGHNA, CDR2 YNFKEQ. The V and J ends lost 0 bases and 2 bases, in that order; junction bases with no gene match: 3. CDR3 sequence reads: CASSQDHGGAYNEQFF. For the CDR3, the DNA is TGTGCCAGCAGCCAAGATCACGGGGGGGCCTACAATGAGCAGTTCTTC.

The table lists this clonotype with many counts. The DNA for the CDR3 is TGTGCCAGCAGTTTAGGGCTGCGATACGAGCAGTACTTC. As protein: CASSLGLRYEQYF. V and J are TRBV28 and TRBJ2-7; D unresolved. The CDR3 sequence is 13 residues long. Looked up from germline, CDR1 is MDHEN and CDR2 is SYDVKM. With 2 bases removed from V and 4 bases from J, the gap between germline ends came to 9 bases.

Only a few counts were recorded for this clonotype. The chain is built from TRBV11-2 and TRBJ2-6; D remains unclear. V lost 4 bases and J 0 bases, leaving 19 bases between the germline ends. Germline V gene lookup returns CDR1 SGHAT and CDR2 FQNNGV. This CDR3 has 19 amino acids. CDR3 amino acids: CASSSNRAPMGSGANVLTF. The CDR3 DNA reads as TGTGCCAGCAGCTCCAATCGGGCGCCCATGGGCTCTGGGGCCAACGTCCTGACTTTC.

The sample holds many counts of this clonotype. The chain carries TRBV6-4 and TRBJ2-1; 9 bases align to TRBD2. The CDR3 runs 16 residues. Germline loops: CDR1 MRHNA, CDR2 SNTAGT. V was clipped by 7 bases and J by 2 bases; unmatched bases: 9. CDR3 residues: CASKCGTSRTYNEQFF. For the CDR3, the DNA is TGTGCCAGCAAGTGTGGGACTAGCCGTACCTACAATGAGCAGTTCTTC.

In this sample, this clonotype turned up many times. The J gene is TRBJ2-1, the V gene TRBV20-1, with 12 bases matching TRBD1. The CDR3 is 15 amino acids. The V gene's germline CDR1 is DFQATT and CDR2 SNEGSKA (reference sequence). The V segment lost 3 bases and the J segment 6 bases; nucleotides outside the gene matches: 6. The CDR3 DNA is TGCAGTGCTAGGAGGGACAGGGGGCAAATCAATGAGCAGTTCTTC. Translating it yields CSARRDRGQINEQFF.

This chain joins TRBV2 and TRBJ2-7, with 9 bases fitting TRBD1. This CDR3 comprises 15 residues. Germline CDR1 and CDR2: SNHLY and FYNNEI. After removal of 10 bases from V and 2 bases from J, the junction contained 12 bases not matched to a gene. The chain's CDR3 is CANGPLGQGTYEQYF. The CDR3 DNA reads TGTGCCAACGGCCCTTTGGGACAGGGAACCTACGAGCAGTACTTC.

The table lists this clonotype with a few counts. Because it lacks the conserved phenylalanine or tryptophan at the end, this CDR3 is likely a read error. The V gene is TRBV28, the J gene TRBJ1-1; D not certain. CDR3 size: 12 residues. Looked up from germline, CDR1 is MDHEN and CDR2 is SYDVKM. V was trimmed by 2 bases and J by 7 bases, leaving 8 bases between them. CDR3 coding DNA: TGTGCCAGCAGTTTACCCCCGGGTGAAGCTTTCCTT. Translating it yields CASSLPPGEAFL.

This clonotype was seen a few times. V usage is TRBV3-1 and J usage is TRBJ2-1; D call uncertain. Germline V gives CDR1 LGHDT, CDR2 YNNKEL (reference sequence). This CDR3 has 13 amino acids. Between the trimmed V and J ends, which lost 4 bases and 6 bases, there was a span of 10 bases. CDR3 sequence (DNA): TGTGCCAGCAGCCGAGTTTTGGGCAATGAGCAGTTCTTC. Protein product: CASSRVLGNEQFF.

This clonotype was counted only a few times. The genes are TRBV15 and TRBJ2-1, with D unclear. This CDR3 spans 15 amino acids. Trimming pared 3 bases from V and 7 bases from J, leaving 16 bases between. Germline values: CDR1 LNHNV, CDR2 YYDKDF (reference sequence). In DNA, the CDR3 is TGTGCCACCAGCAGTTCCCCCGCAGGTCGGAATGAGCAGTTCTTC. Translated: CATSSSPAGRNEQFF. Supplemented by reference TRBV15 and TRBJ2-1, the full variable domain reads DAMVIQNPRYQVTQFGKPVTLSCSQTLNHNVMYWYQQKSSQAPKLLFHYYDKDFNNEADTPDNFQSRRPNTSFCFLDIRSPGLGDTAMYLCATSSSPAGRNEQFFGPGTRLTVL.

This clonotype was observed at least ten times. This chain connects TRBV20-1 to TRBJ1-1; 7 bases match TRBD1. The CDR3 spans 14 residues. The junction had 4 bases not matched to a gene; V was cut back by 1 base and J by 2 bases. Germline V lookup: CDR1 DFQATT, CDR2 SNEGSKA (reference sequence). For the CDR3, the DNA is TGCAGTGCTAGAGGGATAGGGGGCAACACTGAAGCTTTCTTT. Protein sequence: CSARGIGGNTEAFF.

J is TRBJ2-1 and V is TRBV5-1; TRBD2 agrees at 8 bases. Germline V gives CDR1 SGHRS, CDR2 YFSETQ. The length of the CDR3 is 15 residues. J lost 5 bases, V lost 1 base, and 5 bases had no gene match. The CDR3 here is CASSLSGSSHNEQFF. The CDR3 DNA reads TGCGCCAGCAGCTTGAGCGGGAGTTCCCACAATGAGCAGTTCTTC.

This clonotype has more than one count but fewer than ten. The chain recombines TRBV6-2 or TRBV6-3 with TRBJ2-3; 11 bases line up with TRBD2. Germline V CDR1 and CDR2: MNHEY, SVGEGT. CDR3 size: 17 residues. Germline trimming cut 0 bases from V and 6 bases from J; bases unmatched to any gene: 8. CDR3 in amino acids: CASSYSSSGRAWDTQYF. The CDR3, as DNA: TGTGCCAGCAGTTACTCGAGTAGCGGGAGGGCCTGGGATACGCAGTATTTT.

This clonotype came up a few times. This rearrangement joins TRBV12-3 or TRBV12-4 to TRBJ2-1; TRBD2 matches 9 bases. Trimming cost V 5 bases and J 7 bases; bases outside gene matches: 9. This CDR3 has 15 amino acids. The CDR3 loop is CASSNSGLADNEQFF. For the CDR3, the DNA is TGTGCCAGCAGTAACTCGGGACTAGCTGATAATGAGCAGTTCTTC.

Regarding this clonotype: One end of the junction fails to match germline, which may point to a read error. This chain joins TRBV20-1 and TRBJ2-7; 8 positions agree with TRBD2. The germline CDR1 and CDR2 sequences are DFQATT and SNEGSKA (reference sequence). This CDR3 spans 15 amino acids. The CDR3 protein is CRARDLRGDLYEQYF. The CDR3 bases are TGCAGAGCTAGAGATTTGCGGGGGGATCTCTACGAGCAGTACTTC.

This clonotype was picked up a small number of times. This chain joins TRBV5-4 and TRBJ2-1, with TRBD2 identical over 9 bases. The CDR3 totals 16 residues. V trimming: 0 bases; J trimming: 7 bases; junction bases outside the gene matches: 8. Per germline, CDR1 SGHNT and CDR2 YYREEE (reference sequence). CDR3 in amino acids: CASSLGAGGPENEQFF. For the CDR3, the DNA is TGTGCCAGCAGCTTGGGGGCGGGAGGGCCAGAGAATGAGCAGTTCTTC.

This clonotype was found a few times. The CDR3 loop is CATSDRYNEQFF. CDR3 coding DNA: TGTGCCACCAGTGATCGATACAATGAGCAGTTCTTC. The J gene is TRBJ2-1, the V gene TRBV24-1; no clear D. This CDR3 is built from 12 residues. Germline V gives CDR1 KGHDR, CDR2 SFDVKD. Trimming shortened V by 3 bases and J by 4 bases, and 3 bases separated the two germline ends.

The chain joins TRBV6-5 to TRBJ2-1; maybe TRBD2 (6 bases). This CDR3 is 15 amino acids long. V gave up 0 bases and J gave up 4 bases, with 10 bases separating them. The germline CDR1 and CDR2 sequences are MNHEY and SVGAGI. CDR3: CASSYSRTTYNEQFF. CDR3 coding DNA: TGTGCCAGCAGTTACTCTCGGACTACTTACAATGAGCAGTTCTTC.

This clonotype appeared many times. This rearrangement joins TRBV20-1 to TRBJ2-4; tentatively, D is TRBD2 (5 bases). There are 16 residues in the CDR3. V shed 5 bases and J shed 4 bases, with 21 bases lying between them. Germline values: CDR1 DFQATT, CDR2 SNEGSKA (reference sequence). The DNA for the CDR3 is TGCAGTGCTGCGATCCCTTCGGGAACCGAAAAAAACATTCAGTACTTC. Protein product: CSAAIPSGTEKNIQYF.

This chain joins TRBV20-1 and TRBJ2-3; D is perhaps TRBD1 (5 bases). The CDR3 runs to 14 residues. Between the trimmed V and J ends, which lost 2 bases and 1 base, there was a span of 10 bases. Germline values: CDR1 DFQATT, CDR2 SNEGSKA (reference sequence). As DNA, the CDR3 is TGCAGTGCTAGATCTTGGGGCGGCACAGATACGCAGTATTTT. As protein: CSARSWGGTDTQYF.

The V gene is TRBV6-2 or TRBV6-3, the J gene TRBJ2-2, with 9 bases matching TRBD2. This CDR3 is 16 amino acids long. Germline assignment: CDR1 MNHEY and CDR2 SVGEGT. After removal of 5 bases from V and 5 bases from J, the junction contained 9 bases not matched to a gene. The CDR3 DNA sequence: TGTGCCAGCAGTGGACTAGCGCCGAGAGGGACCGGGGAGCTGTTTTTT. This translates into CASSGLAPRGTGELFF.

In this sample, this clonotype turned up a few times. V usage is TRBV28 and J usage is TRBJ2-7, with D tentatively TRBD1 (6 bases). V was pared by 8 bases and J by 3 bases, with 14 bases between. Germline values: CDR1 MDHEN, CDR2 SYDVKM. There are 13 residues in the CDR3. Here the CDR3 reads CASGTGRGYEQYF. CDR3 DNA: TGTGCCAGCGGTACAGGGAGAGGCTACGAGCAGTACTTC.

In its sample, this clonotype was seen many times. This sequence joins TRBV6-2 or TRBV6-3 and TRBJ2-2, with D tentatively TRBD2 (6 bases). Per the germline V gene, CDR1 is MNHEY and CDR2 is SVGEGT. Trimming left V 4 bases short and J 5 bases short, with 17 bases between. The CDR3 is made up of 16 amino acids. The CDR3: CASSSFTGTGTGELFF. The CDR3 DNA sequence: TGTGCCAGCAGTTCCTTCACCGGGACTGGGACCGGGGAGCTGTTTTTT.